The sequence of this T cell receptor beta chain was determined in a study of CD8 T cells in ankylosing spondylitis. It was by quantitative 5'-RACE with molecular barcodes that TCR beta libraries were made. TCRdb used MiXCR to reprocess the 5' RACE reads, holding one entry per CDR3 protein. The table includes a few hundred thousand distinct CDR3 sequences, 15% to 20% detected once. The germline V gene has CDR1 ENHRY and CDR2 SYGVKD. This CDR3 contains 13 residues. With 7 bases clipped from V and 5 bases from J, the junction kept 4 bases outside the gene matches. This chain links TRBV10-3 with TRBJ2-7, with 11 bases identical to TRBD1. This clonotype was sampled from a male donor with ankylosing spondylitis or in good health (not recorded which). The sample was blood, either unsorted or a sorted T cell fraction (not recorded which). CDR3 region: CAIMDRGLNEQYF. The CDR3 nucleotides are TGTGCCATCATGGACAGGGGGCTCAACGAGCAGTACTTC.